The entry below describes one TCR beta chain. Its antigen is not identified. These data are taken from a study of radiation and T cells in renal cell carcinoma. Germline assignment: CDR1 SGHTA and CDR2 FQGTGA. The CDR3 spans 16 residues. Trimming took 5 bases from V and 5 from J; bases not matched to a gene: 8. TCRdb's table, derived via immunoSEQ multiplex PCR, lists solely in-frame clones and lacks some. The data show fewer than 150,000 clones, with about 88% seen just once and about 5% held by the top ten. Findings of the study overall: No pretreatment tumor biopsies were available for baseline clonotypes. Top tumor clonotypes rose in blood 2 weeks post-radiation, then contracted.

As for time point: blood 2 weeks post-SBRT. As for treatment: 15 Gy SBRT to primary tumor, nephrectomy 4 weeks later. Serial blood draws occurred at baseline and 2 and 4 weeks post-SBRT. The tumor was a clear cell renal cell carcinoma. The sequence came from a woman aged 70-85 years with renal cell carcinoma. The chain links TRBV7-3 to TRBJ2-5; 13 bases are a match to TRBD2. Source: blood, taken from a patient whose treatment included radiotherapy and nephrectomy. The CDR3 coding sequence is TGTGCCAGCAGCCTCGGACTAGCGGGGGCCCAGGAGACCCAGTACTTC. Its protein product is CASSLGLAGAQETQYF.